This T cell receptor (beta chain) stems from a study of blood T cell repertoires in COVID-19. Produced via immunoSEQ multiplex PCR; TCRdb's table is partial and in-frame only. The data contain 120,000 to 150,000 clones, 70% to 90% of them seen just once; the ten biggest clones take up roughly 2.7%. The TCR was taken from a human donor with acute or convalescent COVID-19. The donor label of this sample is uncertain. Sequenced sample: peripheral blood.

This CDR3 is CASSQAGTGIHEQYF. For the CDR3, the DNA is TGTGCCAGCAGCCAAGCCGGGACAGGGATCCACGAGCAGTACTTC. J is TRBJ2-7 and V is TRBV7-2, with TRBD1 identical over 9 bases. Germline CDR1 reads SGHTA; CDR2 reads FQGNSA. The CDR3 spans 15 residues. Trimming at V came to 5 bases and at J to 5 bases, leaving 10 bases not matched to a gene.